Below are 22 T cell receptor beta chains sequenced from a single sample in a study of early T cells in non-severe SARS-CoV-2 infection. TCRdb re-called the 5' RACE reads with MiXCR, one entry per CDR3 protein. The table includes 25,000 to 35,000 distinct CDR3 sequences, around 4.6% detected once. Material: whole blood. The receptors shown here come from an adult who was a healthcare worker with PCR-confirmed SARS-CoV-2 infection or an uninfected control (not recorded which).

This clonotype was seen many times. The chain employs TRBV4-3 and TRBJ1-5; D is ambiguous. Germline CDR1 reads LGHNA; CDR2 reads YSLEER. Trimming stripped 3 bases from V and 8 bases from J, with 11 bases between. The CDR3 is made up of 13 amino acids. CDR3 region: CASSHSGAEPQHF. The CDR3 region has the DNA TGCGCCAGCAGCCATTCCGGCGCGGAGCCCCAGCATTTT.

This clonotype was found many times. Written as DNA, the CDR3 is TGCGCCAGCAGCCAAGAAGGTGGAAACACCATATATTTT. This translates into CASSQEGGNTIYF. The chain couples TRBV4-1 to TRBJ1-3; D call uncertain. This CDR3 is 13 amino acids long. Germline CDR1 and CDR2: MGHRA and YSYEKL. Trimming stripped 0 bases from V and 3 bases from J, with 3 bases between.

About this clonotype: A much larger clone is a single base away; this may be a read error. The chain couples TRBV30 to TRBJ1-2, with D possibly matching TRBD1 (5 bases). The CDR3 has 11 residues. Germline CDR1 is GTSNPN and CDR2 is SVGIG (reference sequence). Trimming removed 8 bases at V and 1 base at J, with 8 bases between. The CDR3 loop is CARQGNYGYTF. CDR3 nucleotides: TGTGCCCGGCAGGGTAACTATGGCTACACCTTC.

This clonotype was counted at least ten times. The V and J genes are TRBV2 and TRBJ2-7; TRBD2 matches 7 bases. CDR3 length equals 14 residues. CDR1 SNHLY and CDR2 FYNNEI come from the germline V gene. Unmatched junction bases numbered 8, after V lost 7 bases and J lost 2 bases. The CDR3 spells CASNRDYPTYEQYF. DNA for the CDR3: TGTGCCAGCAACCGGGACTATCCGACCTACGAGCAGTACTTC.

In its sample, this clonotype was seen many times. The chain is built from TRBV11-3 and TRBJ2-2; 7 bases agree with TRBD1. With 4 bases clipped from V and 2 bases from J, the junction kept 7 bases outside the gene matches. This CDR3 has 16 amino acids. Germline loops: CDR1 SGHNT, CDR2 YENEEA. The CDR3 protein is CASSYARQGNTGELFF. For the CDR3, the DNA is TGTGCCAGCAGCTACGCTCGACAGGGAAACACCGGGGAGCTGTTTTTT.

This sequence joins TRBV7-2 and TRBJ1-6, with a weak D call TRBD1 (6 bases). Trimming took 5 bases from V and 7 from J, leaving 18 bases between them. The CDR3 sequence is 16 residues long. In germline, CDR1 is SGHTA, CDR2 FQGNSA. Here the CDR3 reads CASSPGRGSSNSPLHF. In nucleotides, the CDR3 is TGTGCCAGCAGCCCGGGAAGGGGGTCTTCAAATTCACCCCTCCACTTT.

The chain uses TRBV28 and TRBJ2-7; D tentatively fits TRBD1 or TRBD2 (5 bases each). V was cut by 6 bases and J by 0 bases, with 12 bases left in between. The V gene's germline CDR1 is MDHEN and CDR2 SYDVKM. The CDR3 length is 14 residues. CDR3 residues: CASSPPGPSYEQYF. DNA for the CDR3: TGTGCCAGCAGCCCCCCGGGACCCTCCTACGAGCAGTACTTC.

Comment on this clonotype: Being one base from a much bigger clone, this may be a read error. The rearrangement joins TRBV30 to TRBJ2-3; the match to TRBD2 covers 11 bases. CDR1 and CDR2 from the germline V gene are GTSNPN and SVGIG (reference sequence). The J segment lost 4 bases and the V segment lost 0 bases, leaving 12 bases of the junction unmatched. CDR3 length equals 18 residues. For the CDR3, the DNA is TGTGCCTGGAGTGTAGCTAGCGGGGGGTTTGCTAGCTCAGATACGCAGTATTTT. Translated: CAWSVASGGFASSDTQYF.

This clonotype has just a few counts. V usage is TRBV12-3 or TRBV12-4 and J usage is TRBJ1-5, with D maybe TRBD1 (6 bases). Trimming removed 6 bases at V and 4 bases at J, with 19 bases between. The CDR3 sequence is 16 residues long. The CDR3: CASSLETGHTNQPQHF. CDR3 nucleotide sequence: TGTGCCAGCAGCTTGGAGACAGGTCATACTAATCAGCCCCAGCATTTT.

This clonotype was counted many times. This chain joins TRBV13 and TRBJ1-5; no definite D call. There are 13 residues in the CDR3. CDR1 PRHDT and CDR2 FYEKMQ come from the germline V gene (reference sequence). V was trimmed by 1 base and J by 7 bases, leaving 8 bases between them. The CDR3 sequence is CASSLEGFQPQHF. As DNA, the CDR3 is TGTGCCAGCAGCTTAGAGGGTTTCCAGCCCCAGCATTTT.

This clonotype was counted ten times or more. The chain joins TRBV5-1 to TRBJ1-1, with D possibly matching TRBD1 (5 bases). The germline V gene encodes CDR1 SGHRS and CDR2 YFSETQ. The CDR3 extends over 14 amino acids. Trimming removed 4 bases from V and 3 bases from J, with 13 bases in between. CDR3 sequence (DNA): TGCGCCAGCAGCAGAGGGACGGCGGACACTGAAGCTTTCTTT. Translated, it gives CASSRGTADTEAFF.

The V and J genes are TRBV20-1 and TRBJ2-3; 13 nucleotides match TRBD2. The CDR3 runs to 14 residues. V was pared by 5 bases and J by 5 bases, with 4 bases of the junction left unmatched. The germline V gene has CDR1 DFQATT and CDR2 SNEGSKA (reference sequence). The CDR3 DNA follows: TGCAGTGCTCCGACTAGCGGGGGGAAAGATACGCAGTATTTT. Translated, it gives CSAPTSGGKDTQYF.

The rearrangement uses TRBV12-3 or TRBV12-4 and TRBJ2-5; D is undetermined. The CDR3 is 12 amino acids. Trimming pared 3 bases from V and 1 base from J, leaving 3 bases between. CDR3 bases: TGTGCCAGCAGTTTCGGCCAAGAGACCCAGTACTTC. Amino acid sequence: CASSFGQETQYF.

This clonotype has a handful of counts. The chain employs TRBV7-2 and TRBJ2-3; D is undetermined. Germline V gene lookup returns CDR1 SGHTA and CDR2 FQGNSA. V dropped 5 bases and J dropped 0 bases, with 6 bases sitting between them. The CDR3 runs to 13 residues. The chain's CDR3 is CASSPWSTDTQYF. The DNA of the CDR3 is TGTGCCAGCAGCCCGTGGAGCACAGATACGCAGTATTTT.

This clonotype was seen at least ten times. This sequence joins TRBV6-2 or TRBV6-3 and TRBJ2-5, with D uncertain. Trimming stripped 0 bases from V and 0 bases from J, with 2 bases between. CDR1 and CDR2 (germline): MNHEY, SVGEGT. The CDR3 runs to 13 residues. CDR3 DNA: TGTGCCAGCAGTTACTCCGACCAAGAGACCCAGTACTTC. As protein: CASSYSDQETQYF.

This clonotype was counted many times. The CDR3 DNA follows: TGCAGTGCTAGACAGACCGGGACAGGGGCTTACGAGCAGTACTTC. Its translation: CSARQTGTGAYEQYF. The gene calls are TRBV20-1 and TRBJ2-7, with 10 nucleotides matching TRBD1. Trimming took 2 bases from V and 4 from J; bases not matched to a gene: 8. Germline CDR1 DFQATT, CDR2 SNEGSKA (reference sequence). The CDR3 sequence is 15 residues long.

Ten or more counts support this clonotype. The CDR3 coding sequence is TGTGCCAGCAGTCCCCCCAGGGCCTTGGTCACCGGGGAGCTGTTTTTT. The encoded protein is CASSPPRALVTGELFF. The chain recombines TRBV28 with TRBJ2-2; D might be TRBD1 (5 bases). CDR3 size: 16 residues. V shed 5 bases and J shed 4 bases, with 17 bases lying between them. Germline CDR1 is MDHEN and CDR2 is SYDVKM.

This clonotype has at least ten counts. V is TRBV10-3 and J is TRBJ2-7, with no clear D. Germline assignment: CDR1 ENHRY and CDR2 SYGVKD. V lost 2 bases and J 6 bases, leaving 8 bases between the germline ends. This CDR3 is built from 12 residues. The CDR3: CAISEREPEQYF. The DNA for the CDR3 is TGTGCCATCAGTGAGCGCGAGCCCGAGCAGTACTTC.

This clonotype was observed at least ten times. V and J are TRBV6-4 and TRBJ1-5; 7 bases are shared with TRBD1. V trimming: 2 bases; J trimming: 6 bases; junction bases outside the gene matches: 1. From germline, CDR1 is MRHNA and CDR2 SNTAGT. The CDR3 consists of 13 residues. The CDR3 bases are TGTGCCAGCAGTGACAGGGGGCTTCAGCCCCAGCATTTT. This sequence encodes CASSDRGLQPQHF.

This clonotype was observed at least ten times. The rearrangement links TRBV7-9 to TRBJ2-2; D is undetermined. Trimming left V 3 bases short and J 7 bases short, with 12 bases between. The CDR3 totals 14 residues. Germline CDR1 is SEHNR and CDR2 is FQNEAQ (reference sequence). The CDR3 region is CASSFGPPVGELFF. CDR3 DNA: TGTGCCAGCAGCTTTGGACCCCCAGTCGGGGAGCTGTTTTTT.

This clonotype was seen many times. The chain has TRBV28 and TRBJ2-3; 8 nucleotides agree with TRBD1. CDR3 length: 14 amino acids. The V and J ends lost 3 bases and 6 bases, in that order; junction bases with no gene match: 5. Germline CDR1 reads MDHEN; CDR2 reads SYDVKM. The CDR3 sequence is CASSFQGAGDTQYF. Here the CDR3 DNA reads TGTGCCAGCAGTTTTCAGGGGGCGGGGGATACGCAGTATTTT.

This clonotype was picked up many times. This chain uses TRBV30 with TRBJ1-3; D unclear. The V end lost 0 bases, the J end lost 2 bases, and 8 bases lay between the germline ends. The CDR3 spans 14 residues. Germline CDR1 reads GTSNPN; CDR2 reads SVGIG (reference sequence). The CDR3: CAWSVRGAGNTIYF. Here the CDR3 DNA reads TGTGCCTGGAGTGTGCGTGGTGCTGGAAACACCATATATTTT.